This T cell receptor beta chain was captured in a study of T cell responses to AZD1222 COVID-19 vaccine. Study results and caveats: CD4 TCRs associated with vaccination spanned spike, dominating at 160-218 and 743-854. White British ancestry dominated among donors, who included more females, and clonal diversity was possibly underestimated.

The protocol was immunoSEQ multiplex PCR, while the TCRdb copy is restricted to in-frame clones and leaves out a portion. The sample lists around 100,000 clones, roughly 87% seen once, with under 3% in the top ten. The V gene end was trimmed by 3 bases and the J gene end by 0 bases; junction bases not matched to a gene: 6. This CDR3 contains 17 residues. The germline gives CDR1 LNHDA, CDR2 SQIVND (reference sequence). Comment on this clone: Its specificity is not known.

Recipients boosted at about 4 weeks or about 12 weeks are pooled. The chain joins TRBV19 to TRBJ2-3; 10 bases align to TRBD1. The receptor's source is an adult who received the AZD1222 COVID-19 vaccine. The sample consisted of peripheral blood, taken 28 days after the second AZD1222 dose. CDR3 in amino acids: CASSMKLGQGSTDTQYF. The DNA for the CDR3 is TGTGCCAGTAGTATGAAGTTGGGACAGGGGAGCACAGATACGCAGTATTTT.